This T cell receptor beta chain was sequenced during a study of T cells in Graves' hyperthyroidism and ophthalmopathy. Whole-study findings and limits: In simple terms, a model built on 13 V-J features told ophthalmopathy apart from stable hyperthyroidism.

This clonotype was observed at least ten times. Its antigen is not identified. Germline V lookup: CDR1 DFQATT, CDR2 SNEGSKA (reference sequence). The CDR3 runs 14 residues. With V trimmed by 0 bases and J by 4 bases, 1 base remained unmatched. TCR beta CDR3 regions were amplified from RNA transcripts. In the first-round RT-PCR of the TCR CDR3, the HTBI primer set was used. TCRdb re-derived calls from the multiplex PCR reads in MiXCR, one entry per CDR3 protein. Of roughly 500,000 distinct CDR3 sequences listed, around 24% are singletons. Ophthalmopathy patients had Clinical Activity Score at least 3, NOSPECS grade at least 4, duration under 3 months. Patients with uncontrolled infections, other autoimmune diseases, pregnancy or lactation were excluded.

Sequencing was done on a sample of blood. The sequence was obtained from a woman in her 30s with Graves' ophthalmopathy. The V call is TRBV20-1, the J call TRBJ2-7, with 12 bases fitting TRBD2. The CDR3 DNA is TGCAGTGCTAGAGAACTAGCGGGGGGTTACGAGCAGTACTTC. Amino acids: CSARELAGGYEQYF.